The following is a T cell receptor beta chain sequence with its context. This entry belongs to a study of blood T cell repertoires in COVID-19. Across the whole study: T cells, B-cell-depleted T cells, or PBMCs provided the cDNA or gDNA that served as material.

Enrolment of Seattle patients took place during active infection, and they were followed longitudinally. The CDR3 extends over 15 amino acids. Germline CDR1 SGHTA, CDR2 FQGNSA. Deletions cut 6 bases from V and 3 bases from J, with 17 bases between. Source study methods: Amplification of reference gene primers was used by the study to estimate nucleated cell counts. Profiled with immunoSEQ multiplex PCR; TCRdb holds only in-frame clones, not every one. V and J calls and clone size are those listed in that table; D and trimming were worked out from the DNA. The table has about 34,000 clones, approximately 81% seen once.

The gene calls are TRBV7-2 and TRBJ1-1; D gene uncertain. This clonotype originated in a man aged 70 or older with COVID-19, enrolled during active disease. Input material: peripheral blood. Here the CDR3 DNA reads TGTGCCAGCAGGAAAAACGGAGGCCTTTACACTGAAGCTTTCTTT. Translation gives CASRKNGGLYTEAFF. The complete variable domain, with remaining parts taken from reference TRBV7-2 and TRBJ1-1, reads GAGVSQSPSNKVTEKGKDVELRCDPISGHTALYWYRQSLGQGLEFLIYFQGNSAPDKSGLPSDRFSAERTGGSVSTLTIQRTQQEDSAVYLCASRKNGGLYTEAFFGQGTRLTVV.